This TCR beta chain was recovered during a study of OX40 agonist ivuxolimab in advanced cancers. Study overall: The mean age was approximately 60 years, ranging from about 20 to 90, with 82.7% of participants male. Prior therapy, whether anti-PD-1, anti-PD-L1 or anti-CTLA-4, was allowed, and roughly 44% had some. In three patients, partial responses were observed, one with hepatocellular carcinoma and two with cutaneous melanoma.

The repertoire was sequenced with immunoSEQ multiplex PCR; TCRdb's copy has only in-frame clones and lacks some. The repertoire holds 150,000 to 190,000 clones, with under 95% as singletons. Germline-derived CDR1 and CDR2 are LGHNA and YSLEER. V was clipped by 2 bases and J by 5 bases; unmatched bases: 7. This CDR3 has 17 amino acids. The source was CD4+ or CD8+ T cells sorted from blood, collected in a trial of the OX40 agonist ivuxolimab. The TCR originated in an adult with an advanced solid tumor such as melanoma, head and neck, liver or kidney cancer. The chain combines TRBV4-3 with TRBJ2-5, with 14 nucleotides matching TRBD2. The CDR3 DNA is TGCGCCAGCAGCCAACGACTAGCGGGAGGGATGGGTGAGACCCAGTACTTC. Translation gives CASSQRLAGGMGETQYF.